This T cell receptor beta chain was obtained from a study of identical twins. V was clipped by 7 bases and J by 2 bases, with 12 bases between them. CDR3 size: 13 residues. Germline V gene sequence: CDR1 DFQATT, CDR2 SNEGSKA (reference sequence). Via MiXCR, TCRdb re-called the 5' RACE reads, giving one row per CDR3 protein. The sample yields approximately 600,000 distinct CDR3 sequences, around 7.4% seen once. This clonotype has just a few counts. The target antigen is unknown. The donor group consisted entirely of healthy Caucasians. Study results and limitations: Memory repertoires showed no such pattern, whereas abundant cord blood beta clonotypes carried fewer insertions. The study found that models underestimated out-of-frame TCR alpha sharing in monozygotic twins. The study based its conclusions on cross-sectional statistical analysis and did not follow the same donors.

This sample was also put to use in a study of yellow fever vaccine responses in identical twins.

V gene TRBV20-1 combines with J gene TRBJ1-5; perhaps TRBD1 as D (6 bases). This clonotype was sampled from a woman aged 18 to 35 in good health. Sequencing was done on a sample of PBMCs. The CDR3 is CSVGGVGNQPQHF. The CDR3 DNA follows: TGCAGTGTAGGGGGGGTGGGCAATCAGCCCCAGCATTTT.